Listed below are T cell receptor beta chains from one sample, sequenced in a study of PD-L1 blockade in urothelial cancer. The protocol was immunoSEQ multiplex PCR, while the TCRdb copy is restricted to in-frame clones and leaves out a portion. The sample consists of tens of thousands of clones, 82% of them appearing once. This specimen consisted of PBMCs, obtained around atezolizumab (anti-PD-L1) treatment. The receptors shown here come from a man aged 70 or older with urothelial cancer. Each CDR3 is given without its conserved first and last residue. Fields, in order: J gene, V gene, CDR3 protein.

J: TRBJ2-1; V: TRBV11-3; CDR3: ASSLDGVSYNEQF
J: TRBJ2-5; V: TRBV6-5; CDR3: ASSYAATEETQY
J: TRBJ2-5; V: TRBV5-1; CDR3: ASSSQRDYQETQY
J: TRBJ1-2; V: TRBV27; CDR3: ASSSRVNYGYT
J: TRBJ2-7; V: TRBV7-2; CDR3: ASSVVTIGEQY
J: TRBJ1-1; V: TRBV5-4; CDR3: ASSPPGQMNTEAF
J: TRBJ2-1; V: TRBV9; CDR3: ASSVTGGRGEQF
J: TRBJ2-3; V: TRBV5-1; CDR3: ASSVVGLAGPGDTQY
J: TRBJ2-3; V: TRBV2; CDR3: ASSEDKDTQY
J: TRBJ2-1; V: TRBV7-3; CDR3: ASSLSGAAYNEQF
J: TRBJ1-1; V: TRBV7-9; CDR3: ANSRGEITEAF
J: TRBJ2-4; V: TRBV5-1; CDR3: ASSPEGGDGIQY
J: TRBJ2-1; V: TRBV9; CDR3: ASSPRLAGPAEVNNEQF
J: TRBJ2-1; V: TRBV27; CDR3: ASSLRRAYEQF
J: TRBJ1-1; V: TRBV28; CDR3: ASSPGWANTEAF
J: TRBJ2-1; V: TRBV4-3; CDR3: ASSQKITREQF
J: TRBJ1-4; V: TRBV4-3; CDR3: ASSRQQANEKLF
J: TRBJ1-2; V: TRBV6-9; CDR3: ASSSPDSSYGYT
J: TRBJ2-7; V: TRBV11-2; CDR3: ASSPGLAGGYEQY
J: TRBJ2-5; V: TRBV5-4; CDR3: ASSIDFHQETQY
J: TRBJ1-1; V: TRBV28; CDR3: ASSLHSDVNTEAF
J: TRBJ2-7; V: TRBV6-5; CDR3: ASSYSPYQNYEQY
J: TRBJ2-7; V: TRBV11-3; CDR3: ASSLVGRDHEQY
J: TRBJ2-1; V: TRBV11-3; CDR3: ASRPRGGLTYNEQF
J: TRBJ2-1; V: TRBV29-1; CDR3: SVAAGLSPVNEQF
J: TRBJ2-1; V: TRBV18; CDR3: ASSPLRDNEQF
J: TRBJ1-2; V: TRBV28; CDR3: ASSVTGVGTYGYT
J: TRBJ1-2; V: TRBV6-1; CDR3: ASSEARTGGVYT
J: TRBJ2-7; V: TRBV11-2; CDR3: ASIRTGGIYEQY
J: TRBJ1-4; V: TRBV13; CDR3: ASSTQGMPNEKLF
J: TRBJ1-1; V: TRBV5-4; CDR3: ASSSGQDTEAF
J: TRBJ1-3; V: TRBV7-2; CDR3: ASQGEPGNTIY
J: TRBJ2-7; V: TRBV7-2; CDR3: ASSSRTGGEYEQY
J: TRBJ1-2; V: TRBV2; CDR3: ASSENRGTYGYT
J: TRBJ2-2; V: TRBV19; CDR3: ATRQGLTGELF
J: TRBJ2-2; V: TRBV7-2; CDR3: ASSNDYNTGELF
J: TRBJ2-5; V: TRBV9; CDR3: ASSRSSSGYQETQY
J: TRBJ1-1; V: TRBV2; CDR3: ATGQGRVEAF
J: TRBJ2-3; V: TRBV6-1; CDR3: ASTGGEGLADTQY
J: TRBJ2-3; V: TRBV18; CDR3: ASSPRVGSTDTQY
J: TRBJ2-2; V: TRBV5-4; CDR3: ASSLGTGTGTGELF
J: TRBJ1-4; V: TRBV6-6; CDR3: ASSLLRVRDEKLF
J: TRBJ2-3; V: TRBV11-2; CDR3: ASSSRSGDTQY
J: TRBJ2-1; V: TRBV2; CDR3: ASSERQAQEQF
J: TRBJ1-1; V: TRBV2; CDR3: ASSVTHNTEAF
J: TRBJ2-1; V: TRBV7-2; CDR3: ASSDIGAVAANEQF
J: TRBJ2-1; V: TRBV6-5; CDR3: ASSYPGLAGPNEQF
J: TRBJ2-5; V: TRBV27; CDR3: ASSSGSQETQY
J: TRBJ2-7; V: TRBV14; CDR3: ASSQTYEQY
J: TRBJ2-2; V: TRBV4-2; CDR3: ASSRTGIGQGTGELF
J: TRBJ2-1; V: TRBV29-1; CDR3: SAAGTGESEQF